The 18 T cell receptor beta chains below come from one sample, sequenced in a study of molecular identifiers for immune sequencing clone quantification. In TCRdb, the PCR reads were re-called with MiXCR into one record per CDR3 protein. The data show around 40,000 distinct CDR3 sequences, with approximately 21% seen just once and about 1.1% held by the top ten. The sample taken for sequencing was naive CD8+ T cells from blood, with Jurkat cell RNA spiked in. Subset: FACS-sorted CD8+CD4-CCR7+CD45RA+ naive T cells. The receptors stem from a human donor in good health. Some libraries in this study had Jurkat cell RNA spiked in.

This clonotype ranks as medium-sized. The V and J genes are TRBV20-1 and TRBJ2-3; 11 nucleotides agree with TRBD2. Germline V gene data show CDR1 as DFQATT and CDR2 as SNEGSKA (reference sequence). Trimming took 3 bases from V and 2 from J; bases not matched to a gene: 4. The CDR3 is made up of 15 amino acids. The CDR3 loop is CSASGTSGNTDTQYF. CDR3 DNA sequence: TGCAGTGCTAGCGGGACTAGCGGAAACACAGATACGCAGTATTTT.

This clonotype showed up many times. The V call is TRBV7-9, the J call TRBJ2-1; 7 nucleotides align to TRBD2. Per the germline V gene, CDR1 is SEHNR and CDR2 is FQNEAQ (reference sequence). CDR3 length equals 15 residues. Losses at the gene ends were 3 bases for V and 2 bases for J; bases not matched to a gene: 4. CDR3 sequence: CASSFDGGTYNEQFF. The CDR3 coding sequence is TGTGCCAGCAGCTTCGACGGGGGGACCTACAATGAGCAGTTCTTC.

This clonotype turned up a few times. One base away lies a much larger clone, so this may be a sequencing read error. This chain joins TRBV12-3 or TRBV12-4 and TRBJ2-7; D assignment may be TRBD1 or TRBD2 (5 bases each). The CDR3 consists of 15 residues. The CDR3 here is CASIYDRDGTYKQYF. In DNA, the CDR3 is TGTGCCAGCATCTACGATCGGGACGGTACCTACAAGCAGTACTTC.

This clonotype was detected ten times or more. The chain combines TRBV11-2 with TRBJ2-7, with 8 positions matching TRBD1. There are 17 residues in the CDR3. Looked up from germline, CDR1 is SGHAT and CDR2 is FQNNGV. V dropped 5 bases and J dropped 5; count of bases not matched to a gene: 17. CDR3 DNA: TGTGCCAGCAGCCTGAGCTACGACAGGGGTTGGCGGAACGAGCAGTACTTC. This codes for CASSLSYDRGWRNEQYF.

This clonotype was recorded many times. V usage is TRBV7-3 and J usage is TRBJ2-3, with 10 bases fitting TRBD2. Per germline, CDR1 SGHTA and CDR2 FQGTGA. V was clipped by 5 bases and J by 5 bases; unmatched bases: 10. This CDR3 has 16 residues. The CDR3 region is CASSQSIAGGEDTQYF. CDR3 sequence (DNA): TGTGCCAGCAGCCAATCGATAGCGGGAGGTGAAGATACGCAGTATTTT.

Only one count was recorded for this clonotype. The chain carries TRBV7-9 and TRBJ1-1; TRBD1 might be the D (5 bases). Germline V gene sequence: CDR1 SEHNR, CDR2 FQNEAQ (reference sequence). Between the trimmed V and J ends, which lost 5 bases and 4 bases, there was a span of 17 bases. CDR3 size: 15 residues. CDR3 sequence reads: CASSPSRGQGTEAFF. CDR3 DNA sequence: TGTGCCAGCAGCCCTTCGAGAGGGCAGGGCACTGAAGCTTTCTTT.

This clonotype came up many times. The chain combines TRBV30 with TRBJ2-7; D gene ambiguous. Germline V CDR1 and CDR2: GTSNPN, SVGIG (reference sequence). The V gene lost 0 bases and the J gene lost 0 bases, with 6 bases spanning the gap. This CDR3 is 13 amino acids long. The CDR3 here is CAWSVSTSYEQYF. In DNA form, the CDR3 reads TGTGCCTGGAGTGTAAGCACCTCCTACGAGCAGTACTTC.

This clonotype appeared many times. The genes are TRBV6-1 and TRBJ2-1; D gene ambiguous. This CDR3 comprises 15 residues. V was shortened by 1 base and J by 0 bases, with 7 bases between the two germline ends. The germline CDR1 and CDR2 sequences are MNHNS and SASEGT. CDR3: CASSEEYSSYNEQFF. DNA for the CDR3: TGTGCCAGCAGTGAAGAGTACAGCTCCTACAATGAGCAGTTCTTC.

This chain joins TRBV14 and TRBJ2-3, with TRBD2 matching over 9 bases. J gave up 0 bases and V 3 bases, and 10 bases lay outside the gene matches. Per germline, CDR1 SGHDN and CDR2 FVKESK. This CDR3 is 18 amino acids long. CDR3 sequence: CASSQDIAGAMSTDTQYF. Written as DNA, the CDR3 is TGTGCCAGCAGCCAGGATATAGCGGGAGCTATGAGCACAGATACGCAGTATTTT.

The sample holds many counts of this clonotype. The V and J genes are TRBV6-5 and TRBJ2-3; D is unresolved. Trimming stripped 2 bases from V and 0 bases from J, with 9 bases between. CDR1 and CDR2 (germline): MNHEY, SVGAGI. The CDR3 covers 15 residues. Here the CDR3 reads CASSYGPESTDTQYF. The CDR3 nucleotides read TGTGCCAGCAGTTACGGCCCGGAGAGCACAGATACGCAGTATTTT.

This clonotype was detected many times. The rearrangement joins TRBV20-1 to TRBJ2-5, with 13 bases lining up with TRBD2. J lost 2 bases, V lost 0 bases, and 0 bases had no gene match. The CDR3 covers 15 residues. CDR1 is DFQATT and CDR2 is SNEGSKA in the germline V gene (reference sequence). CDR3 protein: CSARELAGGQETQYF. Here the CDR3 DNA reads TGCAGTGCTAGAGAACTAGCGGGAGGGCAAGAGACCCAGTACTTC.

This clonotype was counted at least ten times. The CDR3 region is CASSLLDAQETQYF. The CDR3 DNA sequence: TGTGCCAGCAGCTTACTCGACGCCCAAGAGACCCAGTACTTC. The rearrangement joins TRBV7-6 to TRBJ2-5; D gene ambiguous. The V end lost 2 bases, the J end lost 1 base, and 8 bases lay between the germline ends. CDR1 is SGHVS and CDR2 is FNYEAQ in the germline V gene. The CDR3 extends over 14 amino acids.

V is TRBV7-6 and J is TRBJ1-5; TRBD1 aligns across 8 bases. Germline V gene sequence: CDR1 SGHVS, CDR2 FNYEAQ. With V trimmed by 5 bases and J by 2 bases, 2 bases remained unmatched. The length of the CDR3 is 14 residues. The CDR3 sequence is CASSPTGGNQPQHF. CDR3 sequence (DNA): TGTGCCAGCAGCCCGACAGGGGGCAATCAGCCCCAGCATTTT.

This clonotype was picked up many times. The genes are TRBV5-1 and TRBJ2-3, with a weak D call TRBD1 (5 bases). The germline CDR1 and CDR2 sequences are SGHRS and YFSETQ. The CDR3 spans 16 residues. V dropped 1 base and J dropped 0 bases, with 12 bases sitting between them. CDR3: CASSLTRTISTDTQYF. The CDR3 coding sequence is TGCGCCAGCAGCTTGACCCGGACAATTAGCACAGATACGCAGTATTTT.

This clonotype was seen at least ten times. This chain connects TRBV7-9 to TRBJ1-5; D not resolved. This CDR3 contains 12 residues. V gave up 2 bases and J gave up 4 bases, with 3 bases separating them. The germline CDR1 and CDR2 sequences are SEHNR and FQNEAQ (reference sequence). CDR3 DNA: TGTGCCAGCAGCTTATTTAATCAGCCCCAGCATTTT. It specifies CASSLFNQPQHF.

The table lists this clonotype with many counts. This chain joins TRBV20-1 and TRBJ1-4; 9 bases agree with TRBD1. J was trimmed by 8 bases and V by 3 bases; bases with no gene match: 4. The CDR3 is 13 amino acids. Germline CDR1 is DFQATT and CDR2 is SNEGSKA (reference sequence). DNA for the CDR3: TGCAGTGCTAGGGGACAGGGCAACGAAAAACTGTTTTTT. The encoded protein is CSARGQGNEKLFF.

Many counts were recorded for this clonotype. This rearrangement joins TRBV12-3 or TRBV12-4 to TRBJ2-1, with 7 bases lining up with TRBD2. CDR3 length: 14 amino acids. V dropped 3 bases and J dropped 7; count of bases not matched to a gene: 6. In DNA, the CDR3 is TGTGCCAGCAGTTTGTCTAGCGGCCCGAATGAGCAGTTCTTC. It specifies CASSLSSGPNEQFF.

This clonotype has ten or more counts. The rearrangement links TRBV12-3 or TRBV12-4 to TRBJ1-4; D unresolved. The germline V and J ends were trimmed by 3 bases and 8 bases, with 7 bases remaining between them. The CDR3 consists of 12 residues. The CDR3 DNA is TGTGCCAGCAGTTTTGTCGAAGAAAAACTGTTTTTT. Translation: CASSFVEEKLFF.